The T cell receptor (beta chain) under discussion was sequenced for a study of blood T cells in healthy people across ages. The CDR3 spans 13 residues. From germline, CDR1 is SQVTM and CDR2 ANQGSEA. J gave up 6 bases and V 6 bases, and 11 bases lay outside the gene matches. The second PCR ran about 7 to 12 cycles with a sample-barcoded 5' primer and J-beta primers. Through a template-switch adaptor with 12 random nucleotides, each cDNA molecule received a tag. The yield of each sample was at least 2.5 million CDR3-containing paired-end reads. TCRdb re-analysed the 5' RACE reads in MiXCR, keeping a single row per CDR3 protein. The table records 1.5 million to 2 million distinct CDR3 sequences, around 42% of them present only once. This clonotype was picked up many times.

The clonotype originates from a human donor in good health. This sequence joins TRBV29-1 and TRBJ2-7, with TRBD1 identical over 7 bases. The specimen was blood. DNA for the CDR3: TGCAGCGTGCGATGGACAGGCTCCGGCGAGCAGTACTTC. Protein product: CSVRWTGSGEQYF.